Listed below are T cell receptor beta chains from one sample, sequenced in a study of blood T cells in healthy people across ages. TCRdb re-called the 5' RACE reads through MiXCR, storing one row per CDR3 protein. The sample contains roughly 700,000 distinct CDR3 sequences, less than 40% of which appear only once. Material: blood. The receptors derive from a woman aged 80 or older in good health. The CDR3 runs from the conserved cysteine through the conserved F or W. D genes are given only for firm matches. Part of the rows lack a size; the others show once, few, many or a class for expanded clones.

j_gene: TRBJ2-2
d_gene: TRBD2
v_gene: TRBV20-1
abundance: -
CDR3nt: TGCAGTGCTAGCGGGGGGGCCTCGCACGGGGAGCTGTTTTTT
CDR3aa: CSASGGASHGELFF

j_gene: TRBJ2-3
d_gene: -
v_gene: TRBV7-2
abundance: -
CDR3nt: TGTGCCAGCAGCTTAGAGGGGGGTCCGTCAGATACGCAGTATTTT
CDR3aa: CASSLEGGPSDTQYF

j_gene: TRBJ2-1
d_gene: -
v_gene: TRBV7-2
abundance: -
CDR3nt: TGTGCCAGCGGCAATCCACCCCGGACCGGGGGCGATGAGCAGTTCTTC
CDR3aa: CASGNPPRTGGDEQFF

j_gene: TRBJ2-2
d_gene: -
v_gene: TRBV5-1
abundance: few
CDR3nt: TGCGCCAGCAGCCCACAGGGAGCCGGGGAGCTGTTTTTT
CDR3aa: CASSPQGAGELFF

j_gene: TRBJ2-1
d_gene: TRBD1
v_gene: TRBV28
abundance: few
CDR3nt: TGTGCCAGCCTGGACAGGGAGACGACGGATGAGCAGTTCTTC
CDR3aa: CASLDRETTDEQFF

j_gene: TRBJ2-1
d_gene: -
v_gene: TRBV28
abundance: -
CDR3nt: TGTGCCATCGGCCGGCAATCCTACAATGAGCAGTTCTTC
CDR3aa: CAIGRQSYNEQFF

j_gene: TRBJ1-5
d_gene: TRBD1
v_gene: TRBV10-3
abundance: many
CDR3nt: TGTGCCATCAGTGAAGCCGGACAGGCGAGCAATCAGCCCCAGCATTTT
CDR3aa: CAISEAGQASNQPQHF

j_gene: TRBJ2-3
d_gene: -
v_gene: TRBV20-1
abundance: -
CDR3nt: TGCAGTGCTAGGGGGGAACTCCTAGGCACAGATACGCAGTATTTT
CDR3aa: CSARGELLGTDTQYF

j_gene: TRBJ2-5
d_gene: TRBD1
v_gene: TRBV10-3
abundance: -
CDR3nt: TGTGCCATCAGCCCGGGACAGGGGAGGCAGTGGCAAGAGACCCAGTACTTC
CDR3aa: CAISPGQGRQWQETQYF

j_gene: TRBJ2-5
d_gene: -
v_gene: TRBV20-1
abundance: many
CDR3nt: TGCAGTGCTAGGCCAGGGGGGGGCCCAGACCAAGAGACCCAGTACTTC
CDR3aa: CSARPGGGPDQETQYF

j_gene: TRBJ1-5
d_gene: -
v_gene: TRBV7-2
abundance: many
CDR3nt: TGTGCCAGCGCTCCGATCGGCAATCAGCCCCAGCATTTT
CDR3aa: CASAPIGNQPQHF

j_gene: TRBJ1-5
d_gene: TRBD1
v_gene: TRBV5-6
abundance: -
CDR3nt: TGTGCCAGCAGCTTGAGAGACAGGGGATGGCATTTT
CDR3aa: CASSLRDRGWHF

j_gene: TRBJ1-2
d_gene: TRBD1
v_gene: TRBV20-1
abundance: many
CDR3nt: TGCAGTGCTAGAGTCAGGGGGGAGGTAGCTAACTATGGCTACACCTTC
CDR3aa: CSARVRGEVANYGYTF

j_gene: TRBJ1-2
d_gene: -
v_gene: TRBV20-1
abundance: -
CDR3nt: TGCAGTGCTAGCCCAGGGGAGGTGGGCTACACCTTC
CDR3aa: CSASPGEVGYTF

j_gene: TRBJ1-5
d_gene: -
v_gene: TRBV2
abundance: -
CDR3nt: TGTGCCAGCCGGGGGGGATCGGGCAATCAGCCCCAGCATTTT
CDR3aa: CASRGGSGNQPQHF

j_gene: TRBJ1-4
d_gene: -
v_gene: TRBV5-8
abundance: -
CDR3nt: TGTGCCAGCAGCTCGGGGTTTGTCCGGGGCCGGACTAATGAAAAACTGTTTTTT
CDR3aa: CASSSGFVRGRTNEKLFF

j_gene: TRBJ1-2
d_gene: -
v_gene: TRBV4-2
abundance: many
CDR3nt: TGTGCCAGCAGCCGATCAGGGCAGACCTATGGCTACACCTTC
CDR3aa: CASSRSGQTYGYTF

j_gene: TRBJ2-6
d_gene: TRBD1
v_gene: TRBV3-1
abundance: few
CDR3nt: TGTGCCAGCACCACTAAAGAGACAGGGCTATCTGGGGCCAACGTCCTGACTTTC
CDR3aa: CASTTKETGLSGANVLTF

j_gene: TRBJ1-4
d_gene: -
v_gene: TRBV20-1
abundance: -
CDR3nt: TGCAGTGCTACCCCTCCTGGGAGTGAAAAACTGTTTTTT
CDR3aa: CSATPPGSEKLFF

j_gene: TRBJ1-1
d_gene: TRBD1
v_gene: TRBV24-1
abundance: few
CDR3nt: TGTGCCACCAGTGAAGGGACAGCTGAAGCTTTCTTT
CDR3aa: CATSEGTAEAFF

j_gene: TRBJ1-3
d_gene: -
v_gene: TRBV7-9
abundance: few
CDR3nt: TGTGCCAGTAGCTCACAGGGTAGCAGACTTTACTCTGGAAACACCATATATTTT
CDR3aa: CASSSQGSRLYSGNTIYF

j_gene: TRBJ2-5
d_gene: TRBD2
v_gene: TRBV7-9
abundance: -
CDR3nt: TGTGCCAGCAGCGAACTAGCGAGTGAAGAGACCCAGTACTTC
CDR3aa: CASSELASEETQYF

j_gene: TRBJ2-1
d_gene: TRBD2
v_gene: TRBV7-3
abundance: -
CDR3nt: TGTGCCAGCGGCTTAACCACGGACGGGGGGTACAATGAGCAGTTCTTC
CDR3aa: CASGLTTDGGYNEQFF

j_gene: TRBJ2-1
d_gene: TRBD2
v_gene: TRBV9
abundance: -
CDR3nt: TGTGCCAGCAGCGTAGCTGCAGCGGGGGGTCTCCAAGAGACCCAGTTCTTC
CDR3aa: CASSVAAAGGLQETQFF

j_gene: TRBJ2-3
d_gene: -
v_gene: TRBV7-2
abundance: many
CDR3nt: TGTGCCAGCAGCTTATTAGGCGGGGATAGCACAGATACGCAGTATTTT
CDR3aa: CASSLLGGDSTDTQYF

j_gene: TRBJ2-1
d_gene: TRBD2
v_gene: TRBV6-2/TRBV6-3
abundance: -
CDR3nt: TGTGCCAGCAGTCTCCGGACTAGCCGCAGTGAACAGTTCTTC
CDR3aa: CASSLRTSRSEQFF

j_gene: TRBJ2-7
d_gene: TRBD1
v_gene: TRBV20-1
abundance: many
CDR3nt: TGCAGTGCTAATCCCGGGACAGGGGGCTCCGAGCAGTACTTC
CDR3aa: CSANPGTGGSEQYF

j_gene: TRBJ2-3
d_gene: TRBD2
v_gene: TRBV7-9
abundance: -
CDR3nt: TGTGCCAGCAGTTTAGACGCAGCGGGAATGGTAGATACGCAGTATTTT
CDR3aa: CASSLDAAGMVDTQYF

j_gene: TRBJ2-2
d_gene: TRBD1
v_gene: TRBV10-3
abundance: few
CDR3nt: TGTGCCATCAAGAGGGGGCTTAACACCGGGGAGCTGTTTTTT
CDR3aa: CAIKRGLNTGELFF

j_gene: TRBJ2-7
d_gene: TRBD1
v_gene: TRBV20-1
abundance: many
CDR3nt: TGCAGTGCCCTTGGGACAGGCCCCTACGAGCAGTACTTC
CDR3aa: CSALGTGPYEQYF

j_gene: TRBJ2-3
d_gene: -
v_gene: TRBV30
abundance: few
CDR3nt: TGTGCCTGGGAGGAGTGGGGTACAGATACGCAGTATTTT
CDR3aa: CAWEEWGTDTQYF

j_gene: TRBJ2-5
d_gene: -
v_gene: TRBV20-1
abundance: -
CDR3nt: TGCAGTGCGCTAAACCTCTGGACAGGCCTGGCTAGCGCGGTCTCGGAGACCCAGTACTTC
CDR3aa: CSALNLWTGLASAVSETQYF

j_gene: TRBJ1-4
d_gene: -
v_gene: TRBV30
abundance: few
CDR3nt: TGTGCCTGGAGCGGGAGGGGTGGAGAAAAACTGTTTTTT
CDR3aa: CAWSGRGGEKLFF